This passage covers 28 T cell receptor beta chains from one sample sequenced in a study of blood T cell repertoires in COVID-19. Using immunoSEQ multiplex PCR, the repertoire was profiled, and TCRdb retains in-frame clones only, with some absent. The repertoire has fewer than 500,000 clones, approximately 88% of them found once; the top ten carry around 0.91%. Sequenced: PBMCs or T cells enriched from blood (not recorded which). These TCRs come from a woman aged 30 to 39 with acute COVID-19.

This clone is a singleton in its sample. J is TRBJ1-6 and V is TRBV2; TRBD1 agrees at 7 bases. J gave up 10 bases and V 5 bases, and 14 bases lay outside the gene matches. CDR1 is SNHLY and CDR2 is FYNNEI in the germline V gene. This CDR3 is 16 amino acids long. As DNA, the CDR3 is TGTGCCAGCAGTAAATCGATGACAGGGTGGCCCTCACCCCTCCACTTT. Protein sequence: CASSKSMTGWPSPLHF.

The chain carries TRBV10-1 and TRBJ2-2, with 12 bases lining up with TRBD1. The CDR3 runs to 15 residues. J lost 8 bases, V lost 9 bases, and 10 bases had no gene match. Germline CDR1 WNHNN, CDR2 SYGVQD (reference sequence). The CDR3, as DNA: TGCGCCAGTCGGGGACAGGGGGCGCAGGATGGGGAGCTGTTTTTT. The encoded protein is CASRGQGAQDGELFF.

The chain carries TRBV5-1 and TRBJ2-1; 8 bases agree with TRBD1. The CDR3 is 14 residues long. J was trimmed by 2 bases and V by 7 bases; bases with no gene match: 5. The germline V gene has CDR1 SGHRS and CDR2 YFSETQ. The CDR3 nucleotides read TGCGCCAGCCGGGGGACAGGTACCTACAATGAGCAGTTCTTC. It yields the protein CASRGTGTYNEQFF.

The CDR3 region has the DNA TGCGCCAGCAGTGGGTTCGGGTCTTCCTACGAGCAGTACTTC. Translation: CASSGFGSSYEQYF. The V and J genes are TRBV10-1 and TRBJ2-7; no firm D call. With 4 bases removed from V and 1 base from J, the gap between germline ends came to 11 bases. Germline CDR1 reads WNHNN; CDR2 reads SYGVQD (reference sequence). The CDR3 contains 14 residues.

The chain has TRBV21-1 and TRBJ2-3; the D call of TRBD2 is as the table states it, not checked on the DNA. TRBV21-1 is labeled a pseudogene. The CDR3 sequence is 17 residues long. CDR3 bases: TGTGCCAGCAGCATGAAAGCTCCCGTAACTAGCACAGATACGCAGTATTTT. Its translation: CASSMKAPVTSTDTQYF.

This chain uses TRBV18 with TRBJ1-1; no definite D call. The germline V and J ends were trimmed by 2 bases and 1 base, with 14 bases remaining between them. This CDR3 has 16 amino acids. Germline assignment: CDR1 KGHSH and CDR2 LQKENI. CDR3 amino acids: CASSPTPTGGNTEAFF. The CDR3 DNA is TGTGCCAGCTCACCAACCCCCACGGGAGGGAACACTGAAGCTTTCTTT.

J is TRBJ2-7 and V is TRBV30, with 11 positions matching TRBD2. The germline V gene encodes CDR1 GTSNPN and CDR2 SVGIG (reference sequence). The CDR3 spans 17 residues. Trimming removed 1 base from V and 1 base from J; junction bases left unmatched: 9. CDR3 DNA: TGTGCCTGGAGTGGGGTGAGACTAGCGGGGAGTTCCTACGAGCAGTACTTC. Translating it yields CAWSGVRLAGSSYEQYF.

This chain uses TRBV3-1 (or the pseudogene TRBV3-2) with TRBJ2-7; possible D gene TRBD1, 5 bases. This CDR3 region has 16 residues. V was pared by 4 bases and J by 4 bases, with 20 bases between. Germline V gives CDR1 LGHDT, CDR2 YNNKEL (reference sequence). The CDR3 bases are TGTGCCAGCAGCCTCTACAAGGCTGGGGCAGATTACGAGCAGTACTTC. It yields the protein CASSLYKAGADYEQYF.

DNA of the CDR3: TGTGCCAGCAGGGGGCGGGGTTCTAATGAAAAACTGTTTTTT. As protein: CASRGRGSNEKLFF. J is TRBJ1-4 and V is TRBV6-5, with D tentatively TRBD1 (5 bases). Germline CDR1 is MNHEY and CDR2 is SVGAGI. Trimming removed 6 bases from V and 3 bases from J, with 11 bases in between. This CDR3 comprises 14 residues.

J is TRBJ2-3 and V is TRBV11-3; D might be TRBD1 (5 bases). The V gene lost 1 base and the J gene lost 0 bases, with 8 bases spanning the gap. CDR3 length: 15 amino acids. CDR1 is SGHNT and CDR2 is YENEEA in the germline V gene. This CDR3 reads CASSLGQGSTDTQYF. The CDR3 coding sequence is TGTGCCAGCAGCTTAGGGCAGGGTAGCACAGATACGCAGTATTTT.

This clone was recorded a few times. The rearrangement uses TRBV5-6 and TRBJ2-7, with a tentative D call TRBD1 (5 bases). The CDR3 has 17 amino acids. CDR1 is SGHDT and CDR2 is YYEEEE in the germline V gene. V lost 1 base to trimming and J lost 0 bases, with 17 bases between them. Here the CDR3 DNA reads TGTGCCAGCAGCTTGCGCGCAACAGGACCGAGCTCCTACGAGCAGTACTTC. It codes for CASSLRATGPSSYEQYF.

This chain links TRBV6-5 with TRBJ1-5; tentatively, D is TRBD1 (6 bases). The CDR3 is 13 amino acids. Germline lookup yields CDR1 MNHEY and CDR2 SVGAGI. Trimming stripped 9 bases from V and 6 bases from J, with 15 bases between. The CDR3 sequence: CASSGGASQPQHF. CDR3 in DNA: TGTGCCAGTTCCGGGGGGGCAAGTCAGCCCCAGCATTTT.

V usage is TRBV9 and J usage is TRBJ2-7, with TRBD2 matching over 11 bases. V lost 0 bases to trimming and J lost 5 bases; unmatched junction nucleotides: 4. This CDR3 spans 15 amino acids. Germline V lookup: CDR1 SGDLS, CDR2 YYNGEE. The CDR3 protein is CASSVDSGGADEQYF. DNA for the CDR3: TGTGCCAGCAGCGTAGATAGCGGGGGGGCCGACGAGCAGTACTTC.

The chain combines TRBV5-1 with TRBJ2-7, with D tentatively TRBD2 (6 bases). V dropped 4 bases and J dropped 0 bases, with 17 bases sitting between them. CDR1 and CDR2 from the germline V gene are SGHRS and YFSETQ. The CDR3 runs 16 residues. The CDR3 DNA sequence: TGCGCCAGCAGCATTACCTCGACCGGGAGCTCCTACGAGCAGTACTTC. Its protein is CASSITSTGSSYEQYF. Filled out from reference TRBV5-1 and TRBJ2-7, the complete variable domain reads KAGVTQTPRYLIKTRGQQVTLSCSPISGHRSVSWYQQTPGQGLQFLFEYFSETQRNKGNFPGRFSGRQFSNSRSEMNVSTLELGDSALYLCASSITSTGSSYEQYFGPGTRLTVT.

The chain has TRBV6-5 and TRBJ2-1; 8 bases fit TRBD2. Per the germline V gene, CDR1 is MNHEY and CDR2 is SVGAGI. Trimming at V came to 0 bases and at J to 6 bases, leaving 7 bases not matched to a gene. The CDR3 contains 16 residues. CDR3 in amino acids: CASSYSSGTRGNEQFF. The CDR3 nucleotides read TGTGCCAGCAGTTACTCTTCCGGGACTAGAGGCAATGAGCAGTTCTTC.

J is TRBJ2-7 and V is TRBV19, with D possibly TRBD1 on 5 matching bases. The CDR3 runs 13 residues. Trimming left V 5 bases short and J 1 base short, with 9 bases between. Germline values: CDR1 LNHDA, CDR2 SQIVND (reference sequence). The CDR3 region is CASSARDSYEQYF. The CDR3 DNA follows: TGTGCCAGTAGTGCCAGGGATTCCTACGAGCAGTACTTC.

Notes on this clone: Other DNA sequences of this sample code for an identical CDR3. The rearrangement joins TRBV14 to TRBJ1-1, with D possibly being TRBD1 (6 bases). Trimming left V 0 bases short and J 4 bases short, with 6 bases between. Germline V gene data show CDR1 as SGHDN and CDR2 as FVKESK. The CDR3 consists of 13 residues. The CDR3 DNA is TGTGCCAGCAGCCAAGACAGGGGCACTGAAGCTTTCTTT. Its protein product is CASSQDRGTEAFF.

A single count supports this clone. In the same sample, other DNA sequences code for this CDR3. Here the CDR3 DNA reads TGTGCCAGCAGTTCACCGGGACAGGGGCATGGCTACACCTTC. Encoded protein: CASSSPGQGHGYTF. The genes are TRBV28 and TRBJ1-2; 10 nucleotides line up with TRBD1. V was pared by 4 bases and J by 6 bases, with 5 bases of the junction left unmatched. Germline V lookup: CDR1 MDHEN, CDR2 SYDVKM. The CDR3 sequence is 14 residues long.

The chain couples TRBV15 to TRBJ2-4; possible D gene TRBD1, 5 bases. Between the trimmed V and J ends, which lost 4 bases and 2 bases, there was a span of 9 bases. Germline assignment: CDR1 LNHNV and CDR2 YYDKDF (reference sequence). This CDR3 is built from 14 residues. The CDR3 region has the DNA TGTGCCACCAGCACAGGGTCAACCAAAAACATTCAGTACTTC. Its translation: CATSTGSTKNIQYF.

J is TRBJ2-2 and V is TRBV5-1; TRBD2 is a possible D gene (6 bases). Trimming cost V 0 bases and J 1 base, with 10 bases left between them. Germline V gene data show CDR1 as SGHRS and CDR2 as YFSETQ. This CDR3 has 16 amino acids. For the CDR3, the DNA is TGCGCCAGCAGCTTGGAAGGTAGCGGGAACACCGGGGAGCTGTTTTTT. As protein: CASSLEGSGNTGELFF.

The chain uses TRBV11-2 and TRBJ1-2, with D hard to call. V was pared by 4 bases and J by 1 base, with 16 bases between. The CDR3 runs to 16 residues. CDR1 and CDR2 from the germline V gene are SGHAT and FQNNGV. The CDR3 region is CASSSRPAEFNYGYTF. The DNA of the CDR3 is TGTGCCAGCAGCTCCCGTCCCGCGGAATTTAACTATGGCTACACCTTC.

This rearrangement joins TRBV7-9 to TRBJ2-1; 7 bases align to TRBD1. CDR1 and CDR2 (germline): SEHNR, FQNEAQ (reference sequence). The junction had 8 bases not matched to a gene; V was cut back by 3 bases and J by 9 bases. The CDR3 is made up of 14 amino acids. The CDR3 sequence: CASSLQGDEGEQFF. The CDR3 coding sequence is TGTGCCAGCAGCTTGCAGGGGGATGAGGGTGAGCAGTTCTTC.

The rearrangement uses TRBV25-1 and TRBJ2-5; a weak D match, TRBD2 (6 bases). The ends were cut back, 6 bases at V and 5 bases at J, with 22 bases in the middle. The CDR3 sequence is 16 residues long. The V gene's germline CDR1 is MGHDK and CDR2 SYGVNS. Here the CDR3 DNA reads TGTGCCAGCAGCCCCGGGTGGTCCGCTGGAGGGGAGACCCAGTACTTC. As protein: CASSPGWSAGGETQYF.

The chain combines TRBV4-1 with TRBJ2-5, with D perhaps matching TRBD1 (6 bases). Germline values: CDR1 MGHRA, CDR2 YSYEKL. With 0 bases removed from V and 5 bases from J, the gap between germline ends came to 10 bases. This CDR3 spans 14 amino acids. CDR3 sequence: CASSQEGDKETQYF. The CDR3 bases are TGCGCCAGCAGCCAAGAGGGGGACAAGGAGACCCAGTACTTC.

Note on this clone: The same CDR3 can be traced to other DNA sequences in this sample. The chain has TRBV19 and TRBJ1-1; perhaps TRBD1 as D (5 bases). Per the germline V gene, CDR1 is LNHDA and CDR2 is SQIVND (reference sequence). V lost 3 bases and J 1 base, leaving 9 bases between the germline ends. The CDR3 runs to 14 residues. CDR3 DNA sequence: TGTGCCAGTAGTATTGGCCAGGGGAACACTGAAGCTTTCTTT. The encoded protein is CASSIGQGNTEAFF.

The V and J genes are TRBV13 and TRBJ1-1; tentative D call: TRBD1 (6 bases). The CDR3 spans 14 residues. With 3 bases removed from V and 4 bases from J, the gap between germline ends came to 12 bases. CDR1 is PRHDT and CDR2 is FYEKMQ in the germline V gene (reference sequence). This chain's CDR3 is CASSLGARSTEAFF. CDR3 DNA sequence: TGTGCCAGCAGCTTGGGGGCGAGGTCCACTGAAGCTTTCTTT.

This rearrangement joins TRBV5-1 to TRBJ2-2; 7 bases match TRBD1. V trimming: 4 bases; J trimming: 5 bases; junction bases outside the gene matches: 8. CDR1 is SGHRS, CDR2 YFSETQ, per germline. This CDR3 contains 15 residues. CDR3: CASSTGQAGTGELFF. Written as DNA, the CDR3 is TGCGCCAGCAGCACCGGACAGGCTGGGACCGGGGAGCTGTTTTTT.

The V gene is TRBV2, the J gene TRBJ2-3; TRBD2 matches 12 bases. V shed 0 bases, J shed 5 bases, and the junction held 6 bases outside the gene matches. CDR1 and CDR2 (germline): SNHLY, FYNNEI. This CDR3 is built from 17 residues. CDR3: CASSEARLAGGRDTQYF. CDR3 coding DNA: TGTGCCAGCAGTGAAGCGCGGCTAGCGGGGGGGCGAGATACGCAGTATTTT. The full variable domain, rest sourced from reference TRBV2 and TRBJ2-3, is EPEVTQTPSHQVTQMGQEVILRCVPISNHLYFYWYRQILGQKVEFLVSFYNNEISEKSEIFDDQFSVERPDGSNFTLKIRSTKLEDSAMYFCASSEARLAGGRDTQYFGPGTRLTVL.